This T cell receptor beta chain was captured in a study of OX40 agonist ivuxolimab in advanced cancers. Overall study context: People who had prior anti-PD-1, anti-PD-L1 or anti-CTLA-4 therapy could take part, and roughly 44% had some.

CDR3 length equals 16 residues. Germline V gene lookup returns CDR1 SGHAT and CDR2 FQNNGV. Trimming removed 10 bases from V and 3 bases from J, with 19 bases in between. Findings of the study overall: Among the lowest peripheral clonal expansion occurred in 0.1-3.0 mg/kg partial responders. In the 0.1 to 3.0 mg/kg range, CD4+ and CD8+ blood T cells had expanded clonally by week 6.

A word on this clone: Its target is unknown.

Method: immunoSEQ multiplex PCR; TCRdb's copy keeps in-frame clones and lacks some. The sample lists about 12,000 clones, more than 80% seen once, with roughly 70% in the top ten. Peripheral blood came from all dose cohorts at three timepoints. The material was CD4+ or CD8+ T cells sorted from blood, obtained in a trial of the OX40 agonist ivuxolimab. The clonotype comes from an adult with an advanced solid tumor such as melanoma, head and neck, liver or kidney cancer. The V call is TRBV11-2, the J call TRBJ1-6; D is perhaps TRBD1 (6 bases). The CDR3 nucleotides read TGTGCCACTGCCAGGGGATGGGAGGGCTATAATTCACCCCTCCACTTT. Encoded protein: CATARGWEGYNSPLHF.